These 19 T cell receptor beta chains came from one sample sequenced in a study of vaccination effects on CD4 cells after COVID-19. Prior to sequencing, the ViraFEST assay stimulated PBMC with viral peptide pools, which expanded the antigen-specific CD4+ T cells. The culture ran for roughly ten days before CD4+ T cells were isolated. This individual tested PCR-positive for SARS-CoV-2 infection between March and December 2020. Produced via immunoSEQ multiplex PCR; TCRdb's table is partial and in-frame only. The sample has 20,000 to 30,000 clones, around 66% seen once; the top ten hold around 18%. Their recognized antigens are unknown. Here the sequenced sample was CD4+ T cells from PBMCs cultured with SARS-CoV-2 spike peptides, taken before COVID-19 vaccination. The receptors shown here come from a human donor who had a prior SARS-CoV-2 infection.

This chain links TRBV15 with TRBJ2-7, with 9 bases identical to TRBD1. The CDR3 is 14 amino acids. Trimming took 5 bases from V and 3 from J; bases not matched to a gene: 5. Germline V gives CDR1 LNHNV, CDR2 YYDKDF (reference sequence). CDR3 coding DNA: TGTGCCACCAGCCCTAAGGGACAGGGCTACGAGCAGTACTTC. It codes for CATSPKGQGYEQYF.

The count of this clone is one. This CDR3 reads CSVVLFSGGSGETQYF. In DNA form, the CDR3 reads TGCAGCGTTGTTTTGTTCTCTGGGGGGTCTGGGGAGACCCAGTACTTC. The J gene is TRBJ2-5, the V gene TRBV29-1; weak D call: TRBD2 (6 bases). CDR1 is SQVTM and CDR2 is ANQGSEA in the germline V gene. The germline V and J ends were trimmed by 4 bases and 5 bases, with 23 bases remaining between them. The CDR3 covers 16 residues.

The rearrangement uses TRBV18 and TRBJ2-1, with 9 bases aligning to TRBD2. The CDR3 runs to 18 residues. The V segment lost 2 bases and the J segment 4 bases; nucleotides outside the gene matches: 12. Germline V lookup: CDR1 KGHSH, CDR2 LQKENI. This chain's CDR3 is CASSPINFETSGYNEQFF. CDR3 DNA: TGTGCCAGCTCACCAATAAATTTCGAGACTAGCGGTTACAATGAGCAGTTCTTC. The full variable domain, completed using reference TRBV18 and TRBJ2-1, is NAGVMQNPRHLVRRRGQEARLRCSPMKGHSHVYWYRQLPEEGLKFMVYLQKENIIDESGMPKERFSAEFPKEGPSILRIQQVVRGDSAAYFCASSPINFETSGYNEQFFGPGTRLTVL.

This sequence joins TRBV12-2 and TRBJ2-5; the D call in the table, TRBD2, was not verified against the DNA. TRBV12-2 is marked as a pseudogene. The CDR3 contains 22 residues. The CDR3 sequence: CASRRLPYPRLAGGPYQETQYF. The DNA for the CDR3 is TGTGCAAGTCGCAGACTACCCTACCCTCGACTAGCGGGGGGCCCATACCAAGAGACCCAGTACTTC.

The chain is built from TRBV5-1 and TRBJ2-5, with 9 bases fitting TRBD1. Germline V gene sequence: CDR1 SGHRS, CDR2 YFSETQ. The CDR3 sequence is 14 residues long. V shed 0 bases, J shed 5 bases, and the junction held 2 bases outside the gene matches. DNA of the CDR3: TGCGCCAGCAGCTTGGCTGGGACAGGGGAGACCCAGTACTTC. Translation gives CASSLAGTGETQYF.

The V and J genes are TRBV6-7 and TRBJ2-2; 9 bases are shared with TRBD2. TRBV6-7 is treated as an ORF (open reading frame) with a function not yet certain. This CDR3 comprises 21 residues. The J segment lost 2 bases and the V segment lost 5 bases, leaving 21 bases of the junction unmatched. CDR3 nucleotide sequence: TGTGCCAGCAGTACAAGGACACAAAGCGGCGGGAGGGGCCCTAACACCGGGGAGCTGTTTTTT. Encoded protein: CASSTRTQSGGRGPNTGELFF.

In its sample, this clone was seen a few times. The V and J genes are TRBV18 and TRBJ2-5; D is undetermined. The CDR3 extends over 14 amino acids. Germline CDR1 reads KGHSH; CDR2 reads LQKENI. V was shortened by 1 base and J by 7 bases, with 13 bases between the two germline ends. The CDR3 sequence is CASSPQTQLGTQYF. The CDR3 DNA sequence: TGTGCCAGCTCACCACAGACCCAATTAGGGACCCAGTACTTC.

This chain uses TRBV10-3 with TRBJ2-1, with 13 nucleotides matching TRBD2. The CDR3 loop spans 17 amino acids. Germline assignment: CDR1 ENHRY and CDR2 SYGVKD. With 5 bases clipped from V and 8 bases from J, the junction kept 12 bases outside the gene matches. DNA of the CDR3: TGTGCCATCAGTCCCCCACTAGCGGGGGGGCTGGGAGATGAGCAGTTCTTC. It encodes CAISPPLAGGLGDEQFF.

This chain joins TRBV5-1 and TRBJ2-5; D is uncertain. This CDR3 contains 14 residues. V gave up 2 bases and J gave up 3 bases, with 11 bases separating them. Per germline, CDR1 SGHRS and CDR2 YFSETQ. The CDR3 DNA sequence: TGCGCCAGCAGCTTTTTCGGCAGTGAAGAGACCCAGTACTTC. Protein product: CASSFFGSEETQYF.

This chain uses TRBV7-3 with TRBJ2-3; D not resolved. CDR1 is SGHTA, CDR2 FQGTGA, per germline. The CDR3 consists of 13 residues. V lost 5 bases and J 5 bases, leaving 11 bases between the germline ends. For the CDR3, the DNA is TGTGCCAGCAGCGCGAAGGATATAGATACGCAGTATTTT. Translation: CASSAKDIDTQYF.

V and J are TRBV5-1 and TRBJ1-1; 7 bases align to TRBD1. V gave up 4 bases and J gave up 2 bases; unmatched junction bases: 11. From germline, CDR1 is SGHRS and CDR2 YFSETQ. The CDR3 totals 16 residues. CDR3: CASSGGTGVSNTEAFF. For the CDR3, the DNA is TGCGCCAGCAGCGGGGGCACAGGGGTAAGCAACACTGAAGCTTTCTTT.

The CDR3 loop is CASSPDGNTEAFF. CDR3 coding DNA: TGTGCCAGCAGTCCAGACGGGAACACTGAAGCTTTCTTT. This chain links TRBV2 with TRBJ1-1; D uncertain. There are 13 residues in the CDR3. CDR1 is SNHLY, CDR2 FYNNEI, per germline. V dropped 5 bases and J dropped 1 base, with 8 bases sitting between them.

This clone has only a few counts. This chain connects TRBV18 to TRBJ1-1; a possible D gene is TRBD1 (5 bases). V gave up 1 base and J gave up 2 bases, with 11 bases separating them. CDR3 length: 15 residues. Germline CDR1 and CDR2: KGHSH and LQKENI. The DNA of the CDR3 is TGTGCCAGCTCACCACGCAAGGGACTAAACACTGAAGCTTTCTTT. The encoded protein is CASSPRKGLNTEAFF.

V and J are TRBV4-1 and TRBJ1-2, with TRBD1 as a possible D gene (6 bases). The germline V and J ends were trimmed by 0 bases and 3 bases, with 11 bases remaining between them. Germline CDR1 MGHRA, CDR2 YSYEKL. The CDR3 consists of 15 residues. CDR3 sequence reads: CASSQDHRAHYGYTF. In DNA form, the CDR3 reads TGCGCCAGCAGCCAAGATCACAGGGCCCACTATGGCTACACCTTC.

V gene TRBV10-3 combines with J gene TRBJ2-1; TRBD2 matches at 7 bases. Germline CDR1 reads ENHRY; CDR2 reads SYGVKD. J gave up 8 bases and V 6 bases, and 7 bases lay outside the gene matches. The CDR3 runs to 13 residues. As DNA, the CDR3 is TGTGCCATCAGGGCCGGACTAGGGGATGAGCAGTTCTTC. This codes for CAIRAGLGDEQFF.

This clone came up a few times. The rearrangement joins TRBV27 to TRBJ1-1, with D perhaps TRBD1 (6 bases). This CDR3 contains 13 residues. Germline CDR1 is MNHEY and CDR2 is SMNVEV (reference sequence). Between the trimmed V and J ends, which lost 5 bases and 4 bases, there was a span of 11 bases. This CDR3 reads CASSQQGRTEAFF. Written as DNA, the CDR3 is TGTGCCAGCAGTCAACAGGGCCGCACTGAAGCTTTCTTT.

V usage is TRBV29-1 and J usage is TRBJ1-5; 7 nucleotides agree with TRBD1. V lost 6 bases and J lost 6; bases outside the gene matches: 5. Per the germline V gene, CDR1 is SQVTM and CDR2 is ANQGSEA. This CDR3 is 12 amino acids long. CDR3 sequence: CSVGQAGQPQHF. In nucleotides, the CDR3 is TGCAGCGTCGGACAGGCTGGTCAGCCCCAGCATTTT.

The J gene is TRBJ2-3, the V gene TRBV15; D gene uncertain. Trimming cost V 5 bases and J 0 bases, with 18 bases left between them. CDR3 length: 17 residues. From germline, CDR1 is LNHNV and CDR2 YYDKDF (reference sequence). The CDR3 DNA reads TGTGCCACCAGCGTGACGACAAACCCCCTTAGCACAGATACGCAGTATTTT. Its protein is CATSVTTNPLSTDTQYF.

The chain has TRBV5-1 and TRBJ1-1, with D perhaps TRBD1 (5 bases). The CDR3 length is 14 residues. V was cut by 2 bases and J by 3 bases, with 11 bases left in between. The germline V gene encodes CDR1 SGHRS and CDR2 YFSETQ. CDR3 amino acids: CASSFIRDDTEAFF. CDR3 sequence (DNA): TGCGCCAGCAGCTTTATTCGGGACGACACTGAAGCTTTCTTT.